Listed below are T cell receptor beta chains from one sample, sequenced in a study of OX40 agonist ivuxolimab in advanced cancers. Profiled with immunoSEQ multiplex PCR; TCRdb holds only in-frame clones, not every one. The sample records 77,000 or so clones, approximately 78% being singletons. This material consisted of CD4+ or CD8+ T cells sorted from blood, taken in a trial of the OX40 agonist ivuxolimab. The receptors come from an adult with an advanced solid tumor such as melanoma, head and neck, liver or kidney cancer. Each CDR3 is given with its conserved first and last residue. The order of the fields is clone size, V gene, D gene, J gene, CDR3 DNA, CDR3 protein. D genes are given only for firm matches. Part of the rows lack a size; the others show once, few, many or a class for expanded clones.

clone_size: -
v_call: TRBV5-1
d_call: TRBD1
j_call: TRBJ2-5
cdr3_nt: TGCGCCAGCAGCTTGGAGGGCAGGGGGCGAGGAGTTGAGACCCAGTACTTC
cdr3_aa: CASSLEGRGRGVETQYF

clone_size: -
v_call: TRBV6-5
d_call: -
j_call: TRBJ2-1
cdr3_nt: TGTGCCAGCAGCCCCCCCAGGAGCTCCTACAATGAGCAGTTCTTC
cdr3_aa: CASSPPRSSYNEQFF

clone_size: -
v_call: TRBV29-1
d_call: -
j_call: TRBJ1-1
cdr3_nt: TGCAGCGGTCAGGGTCAGAACACTGAAGCTTTCTTT
cdr3_aa: CSGQGQNTEAFF

clone_size: -
v_call: TRBV30
d_call: TRBD1
j_call: TRBJ2-5
cdr3_nt: TGTGCCTGGAGAGTCGGGACAGGTGGAGTAGAGACCCAGTACTTC
cdr3_aa: CAWRVGTGGVETQYF

clone_size: -
v_call: TRBV9
d_call: -
j_call: TRBJ2-1
cdr3_nt: TGTGCCAGCAGCGCATCCGGGTCCCCCTACAATGAGCAGTTCTTC
cdr3_aa: CASSASGSPYNEQFF

clone_size: -
v_call: TRBV7-9
d_call: -
j_call: TRBJ1-4
cdr3_nt: TGTGCCAGCAGACGTTTTGACGAAAAACTGTTTTTT
cdr3_aa: CASRRFDEKLFF

clone_size: -
v_call: TRBV29-1
d_call: -
j_call: TRBJ2-7
cdr3_nt: TGCAGCGTTTTCCACAGCTCCTACGAGCAGTACTTC
cdr3_aa: CSVFHSSYEQYF

clone_size: -
v_call: TRBV27
d_call: TRBD2
j_call: TRBJ2-3
cdr3_nt: TGTGCCAGCAGTTCAGGCGGGAGGGTAGCAGATACGCAGTATTTT
cdr3_aa: CASSSGGRVADTQYF

clone_size: -
v_call: TRBV7-2
d_call: TRBD1
j_call: TRBJ2-1
cdr3_nt: TGTGCTACGGGGACAGGGGTTGACAATGAGCAGTTCTTC
cdr3_aa: CATGTGVDNEQFF

clone_size: once
v_call: TRBV12-2
d_call: -
j_call: TRBJ2-2
cdr3_nt: TGTGCAAGTCGCCCCCGGGGGGAGCAGGTCGAACACCGGGGAGCTGTTTTT
cdr3_aa: CASRPRGEQVEHRGAVF